This entry concerns a single TCR beta chain. Its antigen is not known. This record belongs to a study of shared clonotypes between healthy human individuals. Study-level findings and limits: When naive CD4 clonotypes were compared across a few donors, roughly 4.9% were shared.

Assay execution proceeded at the deep level. Data came from immunoSEQ multiplex PCR; TCRdb stores just in-frame clones and leaves some out. The data hold around 1.1 million clones, with roughly 74% observed a single time. The CDR3 has 14 amino acids. Germline V CDR1 and CDR2: MGHRA, YSYEKL. The germline V and J ends were trimmed by 3 bases and 2 bases, with 10 bases remaining between them. The donors were all Caucasian adults (living in Nashville, Tennessee). Sequencing used memory CD4+ T cells from PBMCs. Subset of the sample: CD45RA-negative fraction. The chain has TRBV4-1 and TRBJ1-2, with D hard to call. This TCR was recovered from a man younger than 35 in good health. Some clones in this sample may be carry-over from other donors' samples. CDR3 sequence (DNA): TGCGCCAGCAGCCAGGATGAGTACAACTATGGCTACACCTTC. This translates into CASSQDEYNYGYTF.